This TCR beta chain was documented in a study of blood T cell repertoires in COVID-19. Study-level background: T cells, B-cell-depleted T cells, or PBMCs provided the cDNA or gDNA that served as material.

In its sample, this clone was seen once. Participants were placed into cohorts based on the clinical history they reported. In Cohort 3, a recovered donor had either two negative PCRs, clearance, or symptom resolution. Authors' methods: Researchers report that nucleated cell counts were estimated from reference gene primer amplification. Only in-frame clones appear in the TCRdb table, and some are missing; sequencing was by immunoSEQ multiplex PCR. V, J and clone size reflect that table, while D and trimming were determined from the DNA. Among over 350,000 clones listed, 85% to 90% were seen once. V lost 1 base and J 5 bases, leaving 12 bases between the germline ends. The CDR3 sequence is 14 residues long. Germline V lookup: CDR1 SGHVS, CDR2 FQNEAQ.

The rearrangement links TRBV7-8 to TRBJ2-7; weak D call: TRBD2 (6 bases). The sequencing sample was made of PBMCs or T cells enriched from blood (not recorded which). This receptor was identified in a woman between 50 and 59 years old who had recovered from COVID-19. CDR3 in DNA: TGTGCCAGCAGCTTAGTAGGGGACTGGAACGAGCAGTACTTC. Its protein product is CASSLVGDWNEQYF.